This TCR beta chain comes out of a study of shared clonotypes between healthy human individuals (dated by TCRdb to the early 2020s). About the study as a whole: A few men and two women, aged 18 to 49 years, made up the cohort. For each donor, CD4 naive and CD4 memory were each given three plates, CD8 naive was given two plates, and CD8 memory was given one plate. To estimate repertoire size and how much clonotype sharing occurs between individuals, the study deeply sequenced the blood TCR repertoires of five healthy adults. Different laboratories and diverse techniques were used to prepare libraries and sequence TCR repertoires, to increase sequencing depth and limit assay-specific biases. Each donor's leukapheresis produced roughly between about 0.9 and 9.5 billion PBMCs.

The full study reports these points: Based on pairwise subsampling, the degree of clonotype sharing among donors was expected to be affected by sequencing depth. Sampling was limited to blood, and TCR repertoires in tissue likely differ from TCR repertoires in blood. Higher generation probabilities were observed for clonotypes shared by all four sorted-subset donors than for non-shared clonotypes. Incomplete sequencing was indicated by rarefaction of sorted-subset datasets, despite the large sequencing depth. Naive subsets generally had larger estimated clonotype richness than memory subsets did. Because the study included a small number of donors, the genetic and exposure-history diversity represented was limited. When a handful of donors were compared, the shared fraction of clonotypes was around 5% for naive CD4, approximately 3.5% for naive CD8, 2.3% for memory CD4, and 0.35% to 0.4% for memory CD8.

CD8 naive samples consisted of CD45RO-negative cells that were positively selected for CCR7, yielding a CD45RA+CCR7+ population without TemRA cells. The donors were healthy, HIV-negative adults who had no recently reported acute infections or vaccinations. Only Caucasian adults living in Nashville, Tennessee, USA were represented among the donors. Blood was collected by leukapheresis, and PBMCs were isolated by Ficoll-Histopaque density gradient centrifugation and then cryopreserved in liquid nitrogen vapor phase. Purity and quantity of every magnetically sorted T cell population were checked by analytical flow cytometry. Genomic DNA was isolated from each sorted fraction and quantified by UV absorbance on a Nanodrop 2000c. This clone was found a few times. The target of this receptor is not known. No clone much larger than this one lies a single base away; base qualities are absent. TCR CDR3 regions were amplified from genomic DNA by multiplex PCR using the deep immunoSEQ assay. Extracted genomic DNA from each cell subset was spread evenly across all wells of several immunoSEQ 96-well plates, with each plate serving as a replicate. For sorted subsets, 200 to 250 ng of genomic DNA, equivalent to 30,000 or so T cell genomes, went into each replicate PCR. The purified libraries were quantified using a Qubit 3.0 fluorometer, sized with a Bioanalyzer 2100, and then quantified again using the KAPA Library Quantification kit. Every immunoSEQ 96-well plate was sequenced on a separate single-read 150-cycle Illumina NextSeq 550 flow cell. The source study handled its data this way. Because the immunoSEQ output held only junctional sequences and lacked quality scores, the filtering could not match the filtering applied to full-length reads. To assign V/J genes and CDR3, sequences were annotated against IMGT germline references using PyIR, a Python wrapper for IgBLAST v1.9. Reads were filtered out if the reads had weak V/J assignments (E-value above 1e-6), no CDR3, stop codons, out-of-frame junctions, or ambiguous translated residues. V3J clonotypes were defined as sequences sharing the same inferred V gene, J gene, and CDR3 amino acid sequence. Percentage overlap between repertoires was computed as shared unique clonotypes divided by the size of the smaller repertoire. Richness of each repertoire was evaluated using RTK rarefaction, the Chao1 estimator, and Recon v2.1 estimates of unobserved clonotypes. For all TCRbeta clonotypes obtained by the gDNA method from several donors, generation probabilities were computed with OLGA. TCRdb holds this immuneACCESS table with in-frame rearrangements only. Some clones are missing; in checked studies, unresolved V genes explain under half, and the rest has no known cause. V and J calls plus clone size are reproduced from that table; the DNA served to infer D and trimming. This sample comprises approximately 840,000 clones, approximately 97% of them detected only once. Jointly, the top ten make up less than 0.25% of the sample.

The sequenced material came from naive CD8+ T cells sorted from blood. Per the publication, the cell subset or site label means: CD45RA+CCR7+. The source is a man between 25 and 39 years old in good health.

The DNA sequence follows: TGTGCCAGCAGTTACTCAAGCGGGAGTCGTAACGAGCAGTACTTC. This sequence encodes CASSYSSGSRNEQYF. The chain was built from TRBV6-6 and TRBJ2-7, and TRBD2 matches 8 of the central bases. As encoded in the germline V gene (reference sequence), CDR1 is MNHNY while CDR2 is SVGAGI. The germline V and J ends show losses of 0 bases and 5 bases respectively, and no gene match explains 6 bases of the junction. Inclusive of the bounding cysteine and phenylalanine, the CDR3 is 15 residues long. The read is trimmed to its CDR3 DNA, 45 bases read in frame from base 1.